The 19 T cell receptor beta chains reported below all come from one sample, sequenced in a study of blood T cell repertoires in COVID-19. The data were produced by immunoSEQ multiplex PCR, yet TCRdb's version contains in-frame clones alone and is incomplete. The sample has approximately 100,000 clones, roughly 85% seen once; the top ten hold approximately 2.5%. The sample consisted of PBMCs or T cells enriched from blood (not recorded which). Source of these receptors: a woman in her forties or fifties who had recovered from COVID-19.

The rearrangement links TRBV19 to TRBJ2-2, with 10 bases that match TRBD2. The V and J ends lost 2 bases and 6 bases, in that order; junction bases with no gene match: 3. The CDR3 spans 15 residues. Germline V CDR1 and CDR2: LNHDA, SQIVND (reference sequence). CDR3 residues: CASSILTSGAGELFF. The CDR3 region has the DNA TGTGCCAGTAGTATATTAACTAGCGGGGCCGGGGAGCTGTTTTTT.

This clone was seen a few times. The chain is built from TRBV28 and TRBJ2-2; D remains unclear. The CDR3 length is 15 residues. The germline V gene encodes CDR1 MDHEN and CDR2 SYDVKM. V was shortened by 2 bases and J by 0 bases, with 7 bases between the two germline ends. Here the CDR3 reads CASSLARANTGELFF. The CDR3 DNA reads as TGTGCCAGCAGTTTAGCTCGCGCGAACACCGGGGAGCTGTTTTTT.

The V and J genes are TRBV7-9 and TRBJ1-2; 9 nucleotides align to TRBD1. Germline CDR1 reads SEHNR; CDR2 reads FQNEAQ (reference sequence). The ends lost 5 bases at V and 4 bases at J; junction bases unmatched: 2. This CDR3 is built from 13 residues. CDR3 in DNA: TGTGCCAGCAGCACGGGACAGGGCTATGGCTACACCTTC. Its translation: CASSTGQGYGYTF.

The chain has TRBV18 and TRBJ1-5; no clear D. CDR3 length equals 13 residues. Germline values: CDR1 KGHSH, CDR2 LQKENI. V lost 3 bases, J lost 11 bases, and 14 bases lay in between. CDR3 residues: CASSPGLIRTQHF. The CDR3 coding sequence is TGTGCCAGCTCACCCGGACTCATAAGGACCCAGCATTTT. Drawing the rest from reference TRBV18 and TRBJ1-5, the complete variable domain is NAGVMQNPRHLVRRRGQEARLRCSPMKGHSHVYWYRQLPEEGLKFMVYLQKENIIDESGMPKERFSAEFPKEGPSILRIQQVVRGDSAAYFCASSPGLIRTQHFGDGTRLSIL.

This clone has just one count. The V and J genes are TRBV2 and TRBJ2-3, with 7 bases aligning to TRBD1. V lost 8 bases to trimming and J lost 3 bases; unmatched junction nucleotides: 11. Per germline, CDR1 SNHLY and CDR2 FYNNEI. The CDR3 runs 15 residues. CDR3 loop: CASHRQGYRTDTQYF. CDR3 in DNA: TGTGCCAGCCACCGACAGGGTTACCGAACAGATACGCAGTATTTT.

This chain uses TRBV19 with TRBJ2-5; 10 bases agree with TRBD2. The germline gives CDR1 LNHDA, CDR2 SQIVND (reference sequence). V trimming: 6 bases; J trimming: 5 bases; junction bases outside the gene matches: 12. The CDR3 totals 16 residues. CDR3 residues: CASSPRTSGWGETQYF. The CDR3 coding sequence is TGTGCCAGTAGCCCCCGGACTAGCGGTTGGGGCGAGACCCAGTACTTC. The whole variable domain, remainder taken from reference TRBV19 and TRBJ2-5, is DGGITQSPKYLFRKEGQNVTLSCEQNLNHDAMYWYRQDPGQGLRLIYYSQIVNDFQKGDIAEGYSVSREKKESFPLTVTSAQKNPTAFYLCASSPRTSGWGETQYFGPGTRLLVL.

The rearrangement links TRBV28 to TRBJ2-7, with TRBD2 matching 7 bases. Germline trimming cut 4 bases from V and 3 bases from J; bases unmatched to any gene: 6. The germline gives CDR1 MDHEN, CDR2 SYDVKM. The CDR3 consists of 14 residues. The chain's CDR3 is CASSSRGTNYEQYF. As DNA, the CDR3 is TGTGCCAGCAGTTCACGCGGGACTAACTACGAGCAGTACTTC. Complete variable domain (other parts from reference TRBV28 and TRBJ2-7): DVKVTQSSRYLVKRTGEKVFLECVQDMDHENMFWYRQDPGLGLRLIYFSYDVKMKEKGDIPEGYSVSREKKERFSLILESASTNQTSMYLCASSSRGTNYEQYFGPGTRLTVT.

The rearrangement links TRBV6-1 to TRBJ2-7; no definite D call. Trimming took off 1 base at V and 0 bases at J, with 10 bases between the two ends. Germline CDR1 is MNHNS and CDR2 is SASEGT. The CDR3 is 15 amino acids. The DNA of the CDR3 is TGTGCCAGCAGTGAAGGCACGGTTTACTCCTACGAGCAGTACTTC. It encodes CASSEGTVYSYEQYF.

The chain has TRBV5-1 and TRBJ2-7; 8 bases fit TRBD2. The germline V gene encodes CDR1 SGHRS and CDR2 YFSETQ. This CDR3 has 15 residues. V was pared by 1 base and J by 6 bases, with 9 bases of the junction left unmatched. The CDR3 DNA sequence: TGCGCCAGCAGCTTGATGCCGGGAGGGCTGGGCGAGCAGTACTTC. This sequence encodes CASSLMPGGLGEQYF.

This clone was seen more than once but under ten times. V usage is TRBV2 and J usage is TRBJ1-5; D is uncertain. Trimming cost V 7 bases and J 1 base, with 11 bases left between them. Germline CDR1 SNHLY, CDR2 FYNNEI. The CDR3 spans 14 residues. CDR3: CASTREASNQPQHF. CDR3 bases: TGTGCCAGCACAAGGGAGGCGAGCAATCAGCCCCAGCATTTT.

The V and J genes are TRBV9 and TRBJ2-7; TRBD2 matches at 16 bases. This CDR3 contains 15 residues. Germline V CDR1 and CDR2: SGDLS, YYNGEE. Unmatched junction bases numbered 3, after V lost 3 bases and J lost 6 bases. For the CDR3, the DNA is TGTGCCAGCAGCGCCGGGACTAGCGGGGGGGGCGAGCAGTACTTC. It is translated as CASSAGTSGGGEQYF.

V usage is TRBV28 and J usage is TRBJ2-7; tentatively, D is TRBD2 (6 bases). Trimming shortened V by 2 bases and J by 4 bases, and 12 bases separated the two germline ends. CDR1 and CDR2 from the germline V gene are MDHEN and SYDVKM. This CDR3 spans 14 amino acids. The CDR3: CASSLTPGRYEQYF. CDR3 bases: TGTGCCAGCAGTTTAACCCCGGGGAGGTACGAGCAGTACTTC. Complete variable domain (other parts from reference TRBV28 and TRBJ2-7): DVKVTQSSRYLVKRTGEKVFLECVQDMDHENMFWYRQDPGLGLRLIYFSYDVKMKEKGDIPEGYSVSREKKERFSLILESASTNQTSMYLCASSLTPGRYEQYFGPGTRLTVT.

The CDR3 DNA follows: TGTGCCAGCACCCCGACAGGGCAGGGCACTGAAGCTTTCTTT. The encoded protein is CASTPTGQGTEAFF. The V call is TRBV28, the J call TRBJ1-1, with 7 nucleotides matching TRBD1. The trim removed 7 bases at V and 4 bases at J, leaving 9 bases unmatched. The CDR3 is 14 amino acids. Looked up from germline, CDR1 is MDHEN and CDR2 is SYDVKM.

The chain joins TRBV7-9 to TRBJ2-1; maybe TRBD1 (5 bases). Trimming pared 5 bases from V and 8 bases from J, leaving 16 bases between. The CDR3 is 14 amino acids. Looked up from germline, CDR1 is SEHNR and CDR2 is FQNEAQ (reference sequence). The CDR3 region has the DNA TGTGCCAGCAGCGCTAGGGGCCTAGGAGATGAGCAGTTCTTC. Residues: CASSARGLGDEQFF.

This rearrangement joins TRBV5-6 to TRBJ1-1; 8 bases align to TRBD1. Looked up from germline, CDR1 is SGHDT and CDR2 is YYEEEE. The CDR3 length is 14 residues. The J segment lost 5 bases and the V segment lost 0 bases, leaving 3 bases of the junction unmatched. CDR3 DNA sequence: TGTGCCAGCAGCTTGGACAGGGGGAAAACTGAAGCTTTCTTT. Translated: CASSLDRGKTEAFF.

The chain is built from TRBV11-2 and TRBJ1-5; tentative D call: TRBD1 (6 bases). The CDR3 spans 12 residues. Germline CDR1 SGHAT, CDR2 FQNNGV. Trimming took off 4 bases at V and 6 bases at J, with 7 bases between the two ends. The CDR3 loop is CASSSGVQPQHF. The CDR3 bases are TGTGCCAGCAGCTCAGGGGTTCAGCCCCAGCATTTT.

The chain joins TRBV7-2 to TRBJ1-1; TRBD1 aligns across 8 bases. CDR1 is SGHTA, CDR2 FQGNSA, per germline. CDR3 size: 13 residues. V lost 6 bases, J lost 6 bases, and 6 bases stayed unmatched. CDR3 loop: CASRTGARAEAFF. CDR3 nucleotide sequence: TGTGCCAGCAGGACAGGGGCGCGGGCTGAAGCTTTCTTT.

This clone appeared a few times. The V and J genes are TRBV6-4 and TRBJ2-1; D remains unclear. The CDR3 runs to 14 residues. Germline values: CDR1 MRHNA, CDR2 SNTAGT. V was pared by 0 bases and J by 9 bases, with 12 bases between. The CDR3 coding sequence is TGTGCCAGCAGTGACTCCCCCCCTTCGGGTGAGCAGTTCTTC. It is translated as CASSDSPPSGEQFF.

The rearrangement uses TRBV30 and TRBJ2-6; TRBD1 matches at 12 bases. Trimming cost V 3 bases and J 3 bases; bases outside gene matches: 9. Germline V CDR1 and CDR2: GTSNPN, SVGIG (reference sequence). The CDR3 sequence is 18 residues long. The CDR3 nucleotides read TGTGCCTGGAGCAGACCGGGACAGGGGGCGCGTGGGGCCAACGTCCTGACTTTC. It specifies CAWSRPGQGARGANVLTF.